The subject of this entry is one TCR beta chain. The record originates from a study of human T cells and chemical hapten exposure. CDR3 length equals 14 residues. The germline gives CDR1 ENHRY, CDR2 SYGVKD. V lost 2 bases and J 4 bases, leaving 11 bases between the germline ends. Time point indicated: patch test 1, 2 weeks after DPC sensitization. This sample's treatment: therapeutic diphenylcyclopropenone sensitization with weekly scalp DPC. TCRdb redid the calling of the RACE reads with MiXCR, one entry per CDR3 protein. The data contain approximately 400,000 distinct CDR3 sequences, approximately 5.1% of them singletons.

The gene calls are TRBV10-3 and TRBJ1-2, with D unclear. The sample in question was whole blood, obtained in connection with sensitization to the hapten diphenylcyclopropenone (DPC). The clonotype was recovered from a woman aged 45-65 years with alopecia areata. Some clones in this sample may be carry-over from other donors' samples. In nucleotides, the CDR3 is TGTGCCATCAGTGAGGCAAGGAGAGGCTATGGCTACACCTTC. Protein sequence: CAISEARRGYGYTF.